This T cell receptor (beta chain) derives from a study of identifying expanded T cells in peripheral blood. Some clones are missing from TCRdb's copy, which holds only in-frame ones; the method was immunoSEQ multiplex PCR. The top ten hold about 20% of the sample, which has tens of thousands of clones, less than 90% seen once. This CDR3 has 14 residues. Trimming took off 6 bases at V and 3 bases at J, with 15 bases between the two ends. Germline V CDR1 and CDR2: SNHLY, FYNNEI. A few counts support this clone. Input material: blood. The chain links TRBV2 to TRBJ2-7, with TRBD2 as a possible D gene (6 bases). This clonotype originated in a person between 18 and 75 years old in good health. The CDR3 nucleotides are TGTGCCAGCAGACGCTCGGGACTCCGCTACGAGCAGTACTTC. Translated, it gives CASRRSGLRYEQYF.